The source of this T cell receptor (beta chain) is a study of cytomegalovirus exposure and HLA in healthy donors. Study-level background: Of the donors genotyped, about 390 in all, 65% to 90% fell in the Caucasian-associated ancestry cluster. The study, taken as a whole, reports: Association with HLA alleles at 0.05 false discovery rate was found for some 18,000 TCR beta sequences in a later analysis.

In regard to this clone: No antigen is known for it.

Primers: 60 Vbeta forward and 13 Jbeta reverse. Repertoires were generated with immunoSEQ multiplex PCR, while TCRdb's copy carries only in-frame clones and drops some. The table includes roughly 180,000 clones, 65% to 85% detected once. The CDR3 covers 17 residues. V was clipped by 1 base and J by 6 bases; unmatched bases: 8. Per the germline V gene, CDR1 is SNHLY and CDR2 is FYNNEI. The chain has TRBV2 and TRBJ2-2; 10 nucleotides align to TRBD1. Sample: PBMCs. The sequence derives from a woman in her 30s in good health and CMV-seropositive. The CDR3 DNA is TGTGCCAGCAGTGAAGGGTGGGGGACAGGGGACGCCGGGGAGCTGTTTTTT. It is translated as CASSEGWGTGDAGELFF.